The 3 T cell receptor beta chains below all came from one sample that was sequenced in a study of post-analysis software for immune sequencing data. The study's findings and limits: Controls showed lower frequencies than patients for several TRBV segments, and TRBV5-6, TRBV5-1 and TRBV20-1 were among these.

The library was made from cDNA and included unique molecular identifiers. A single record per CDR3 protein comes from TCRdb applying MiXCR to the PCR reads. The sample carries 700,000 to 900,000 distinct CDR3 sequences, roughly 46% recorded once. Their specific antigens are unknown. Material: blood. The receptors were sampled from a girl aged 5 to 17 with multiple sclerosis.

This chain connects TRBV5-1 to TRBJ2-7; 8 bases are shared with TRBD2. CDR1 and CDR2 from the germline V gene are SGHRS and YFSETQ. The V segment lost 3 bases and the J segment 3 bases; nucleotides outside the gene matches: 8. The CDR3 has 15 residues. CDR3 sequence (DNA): TGCGCCAGCAGCTCGGCAGAGACTAGCGTCTACGAGCAGTACTTC. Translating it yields CASSSAETSVYEQYF.

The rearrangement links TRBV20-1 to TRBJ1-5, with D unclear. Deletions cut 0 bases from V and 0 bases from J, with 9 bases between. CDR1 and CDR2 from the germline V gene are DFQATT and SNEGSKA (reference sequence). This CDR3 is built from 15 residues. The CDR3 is CSARDASYSNQPQHF. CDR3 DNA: TGCAGTGCTAGAGATGCAAGCTATAGCAATCAGCCCCAGCATTTT.

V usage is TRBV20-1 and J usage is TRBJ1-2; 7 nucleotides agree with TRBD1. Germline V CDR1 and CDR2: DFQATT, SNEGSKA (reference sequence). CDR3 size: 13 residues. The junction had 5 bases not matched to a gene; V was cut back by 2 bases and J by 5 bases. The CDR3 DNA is TGCAGTGCTAGACGGACAGGCCGATATGGCTACACCTTC. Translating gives CSARRTGRYGYTF.